This T cell receptor (beta chain) was identified in a study of T cells in localized non-small cell lung cancer. Whole-study findings and limits: Adjacent lung exhibited a median of about 50 among the 100 most abundant tumor clones. In the blood, greater T cell density corresponded to longer overall survival.

Details on this clone: Antigen specificity is unknown.

V lost 3 bases, J lost 4 bases, and 9 bases lay in between. The CDR3 runs to 14 residues. Germline V gene lookup returns CDR1 KGHSH and CDR2 LQKENI. Profiled with immunoSEQ multiplex PCR; TCRdb holds only in-frame clones, not every one. The repertoire holds under 20,000 clones, with over 80% as singletons. V and J are TRBV18 and TRBJ2-2; TRBD2 is a possible D gene (5 bases). The source was peripheral blood, collected before any cancer treatment. The sequence was obtained from a woman aged 40 to 75 with stage I lung adenocarcinoma. CDR3 nucleotides: TGTGCCAGCTCACCCTTGGGGAGCACCGGGGAGCTGTTTTTT. Its protein is CASSPLGSTGELFF.